The T cell receptor beta chain under discussion was sequenced for a study of shared clonotypes between healthy human individuals. The table lists this clone with a few counts. Its antigen is not known. Healthy HIV-negative adults with no recent acute infections or vaccinations were recruited as donors. Germline V gene sequence: CDR1 KGHSH, CDR2 LQKENI. V lost 3 bases and J 4 bases, leaving 12 bases between the germline ends. The CDR3 extends over 14 amino acids. Study-wide results and caveats: The researchers took only blood, and tissue repertoires probably look different.

Original processing methods: ImmunoSEQ junction-only sequences lacked quality scores, so their filtering differed. Sequencing used immunoSEQ multiplex PCR; TCRdb keeps in-frame clones, though not all of them. V, J and clone size are those of that table, while D and trimming were read from the DNA. The sample lists 530,000 or so clones; about three quarters were seen once. Sample: PBMCs. The clonotype was recovered from a woman between 40 and 55 years old in good health. Some clones in this sample may be carry-over from other donors' samples. The chain couples TRBV18 to TRBJ1-2; a possible D gene is TRBD1 (5 bases). The CDR3 spells CASSPKTESYGYTF. For the CDR3, the DNA is TGTGCCAGCTCACCGAAGACAGAAAGCTATGGCTACACCTTC.